This TCR beta chain originates from a study of OX40 agonist ivuxolimab in advanced cancers. Concerning this clone itself: The antigen remains unidentified. Other DNA sequences of this sample code for an identical CDR3.

There are 14 residues in the CDR3. CDR1 is SGDLS and CDR2 is YYNGEE in the germline V gene. The V end was cut by 2 bases, the J end by 7 bases, with 12 bases between. Whole-study findings and limits: In the 0.1 to 3.0 mg/kg range, CD4+ and CD8+ blood T cells had expanded clonally by week 6. Averaging showed that CD8+ T cells had more expanded clones than CD4+ did.

Repertoires were generated with immunoSEQ multiplex PCR, while TCRdb's copy carries only in-frame clones and drops some. The sample holds more than 40,000 clones, approximately 90% seen once. This receptor was taken from an adult with an advanced solid tumor such as melanoma, head and neck, liver or kidney cancer. V usage is TRBV9 and J usage is TRBJ1-4; D gene ambiguous. Sequenced here: CD4+ or CD8+ T cells sorted from blood, sampled in a trial of the OX40 agonist ivuxolimab. The chain's CDR3 is CASSVDWGAEKLFF. CDR3 bases: TGTGCCAGCAGCGTCGACTGGGGAGCTGAAAAACTGTTTTTT.